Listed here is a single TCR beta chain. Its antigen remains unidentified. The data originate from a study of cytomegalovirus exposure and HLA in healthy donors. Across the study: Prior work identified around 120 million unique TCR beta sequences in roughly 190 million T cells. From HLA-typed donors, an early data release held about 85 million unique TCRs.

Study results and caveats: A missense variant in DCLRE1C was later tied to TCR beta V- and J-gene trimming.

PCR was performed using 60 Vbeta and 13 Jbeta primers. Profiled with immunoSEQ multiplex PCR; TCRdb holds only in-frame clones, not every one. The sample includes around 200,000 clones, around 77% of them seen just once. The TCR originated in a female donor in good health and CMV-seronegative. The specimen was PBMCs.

CDR3 amino acids: CASSQDFSGGNYGYTF. The CDR3 DNA follows: TGTGCCAGCAGCCAAGACTTTTCCGGGGGTAACTATGGCTACACCTTC. V and J are TRBV4-2 and TRBJ1-2; possible D gene TRBD1, 5 bases. CDR1 and CDR2 from the germline V gene are LGHNA and YNFKEQ. This CDR3 region has 16 residues. V gave up 0 bases and J gave up 1 base, with 12 bases separating them.